These T cell receptor beta chains were read from a single sample in a study of shared clonotypes between healthy human individuals. Only in-frame clones appear in the TCRdb table, and some are missing; sequencing was by immunoSEQ multiplex PCR. The table records under 2,000,000 clones, less than 95% of them present only once. What was sequenced was naive CD8+ T cells sorted from blood. These receptors all stem from a man younger than 35 in good health. Each CDR3 is given with its conserved first and last residue. A D gene is named only where the DNA matches it firmly.

TRBV9	TRBJ2-1	NA	TGTGCCAGCAGCGTAGAGGGGAGCGGATCCTACAATGAGCAGTTCTTC	CASSVEGSGSYNEQFF
TRBV5-4	TRBJ2-1	NA	TGTGCCAGCAGCTTCGAGAGCTCCTACAATGAGCAGTTCTTC	CASSFESSYNEQFF
TRBV6-5	TRBJ2-7	TRBD1	TGTGCCAGCAGTGTAGGGACAGCCTACGAGCAGTACTTC	CASSVGTAYEQYF
TRBV2	TRBJ1-2	TRBD1	TGTGCCAGCAGTGAGCGGACAGGGGATGGCTACACCTTC	CASSERTGDGYTF
TRBV27	TRBJ1-5	TRBD1	TGTGCCAGCAGTTTATTGACAGGGCACAATCAGCCCCAGCATTTT	CASSLLTGHNQPQHF
TRBV6-1	TRBJ2-3	TRBD2	TGTGCCAGCAGTGAAGGACCTAGCGGAGCTAGCACAGATACGCAGTATTTT	CASSEGPSGASTDTQYF
TRBV11-3	TRBJ2-2	TRBD2	TGTGCCAGCAGCTTGGGAGGGCCCGGGGAGCTGTTTTTT	CASSLGGPGELFF
TRBV30	TRBJ2-1	TRBD2	TGTGCCCGCCAGGAGGGAGGGAGTTCCTACAATGAGCAGTTCTTC	CARQEGGSSYNEQFF
TRBV5-6	TRBJ2-7	TRBD1	TGTGCCAGCAGCTTCGGACAGGGTTACTACGAGCAGTACTTC	CASSFGQGYYEQYF
TRBV14	TRBJ2-7	NA	TGTGCCAGCAGCCAGAGGACGGTCTCATACGAGCAGTACTTC	CASSQRTVSYEQYF
TRBV5-1	TRBJ2-7	NA	TGCGCCAGCAGCTTCGAGGCCGAGCAGTACTTC	CASSFEAEQYF
TRBV7-9	TRBJ1-4	NA	TGTGCCAGCAGCTCCGGCGGGACTCTTAATGAAAAACTGTTTTTT	CASSSGGTLNEKLFF
TRBV7-3	TRBJ2-3	TRBD2	TGTGCCAGCAGCTACCCGGGACTAGCGGGGGGGCATAGCACAGATACGCAGTATTTT	CASSYPGLAGGHSTDTQYF
TRBV11-2	TRBJ2-5	TRBD1	TGTGCCAGCAGCTCGGACAGGGGGCCAGCTTGGGAGACCCAGTACTTC	CASSSDRGPAWETQYF
TRBV9	TRBJ1-2	TRBD1	TGTGCCAGCAGCGGCTTCCGGGACAGGGAATATGGCTACACCTTC	CASSGFRDREYGYTF
TRBV14	TRBJ2-7	TRBD1	TGTGCCAGCAGGCGGACAGGGGGCTCCTACGAGCAGTACTTC	CASRRTGGSYEQYF
TRBV12-2	TRBJ2-7	NA	TGTGCAAGTCGTCAAAAGGACAGCTCCTACGAGCAGTACTTC	CASRQKDSSYEQYF